These 21 T cell receptor beta chains were all obtained from the same sample, sequenced in a study of regulatory T cells in long-lasting Graves disease. The time point is: persistent/refractory GD, antithyroid drugs over 5 years with positive TRAb. The TCR library was made from RNA extracted from PBMCs. CDR3-region Arm-PCR and iRepertoire HTBI primers produced the TCR beta libraries. Each CDR3 protein is one row after TCRdb ran MiXCR on the multiplex PCR reads. This sample yields 350,000 to 450,000 distinct CDR3 sequences, of which approximately 25% are seen a single time; under 35% belongs to the top ten. This sample comprised peripheral blood mononuclear cells (PBMCs), obtained when the disease was refractory, from a patient treated with antithyroid drugs. The receptors come from a woman aged 40 to 55 with Graves disease.

This clonotype was seen repeatedly, ten times or more. V gene TRBV6-5 combines with J gene TRBJ2-7; D possibly corresponds to TRBD2 (6 bases). The CDR3 has 16 residues. The germline V gene has CDR1 MNHEY and CDR2 SVGAGI. Trimming pared 0 bases from V and 0 bases from J, leaving 12 bases between. The CDR3 DNA follows: TGTGCCAGCAGTTACTCGACCGGGAGAAACTCCTACGAGCAGTACTTC. Translating it yields CASSYSTGRNSYEQYF.

This clonotype was observed a few times. The genes are TRBV9 and TRBJ2-2, with D perhaps matching TRBD1 (5 bases). Trimming removed 3 bases from V and 4 bases from J, with 16 bases in between. The CDR3 covers 16 residues. Germline CDR1 SGDLS, CDR2 YYNGEE. In DNA, the CDR3 is TGTGCCAGCAGCGCCCGAAAAGGGGTTGCCACCGGGGAGCTGTTTTTT. Translation gives CASSARKGVATGELFF.

This chain connects TRBV5-4 to TRBJ2-7; no definite D call. The CDR3 length is 14 residues. In germline, CDR1 is SGHNT, CDR2 YYREEE (reference sequence). V was clipped by 0 bases and J by 3 bases, with 10 bases between them. The CDR3 nucleotides read TGTGCCAGCAGCTTGGGAGGTAGAGACTACGAGCAGTACTTC. Its translation is CASSLGGRDYEQYF.

The CDR3 loop is CASSPSPGTPNTEAFF. CDR3 DNA: TGTGCCAGCAGTCCGTCTCCCGGGACACCGAACACTGAAGCTTTCTTT. J is TRBJ1-1 and V is TRBV28, with a possible D match to TRBD1 (6 bases). Germline V gives CDR1 MDHEN, CDR2 SYDVKM. V was shortened by 5 bases and J by 1 base, with 17 bases between the two germline ends. The CDR3 sequence is 16 residues long.

At least ten counts were recorded for this clonotype. The chain combines TRBV28 with TRBJ1-1; a possible D gene is TRBD1 (5 bases). Trimming left V 6 bases short and J 2 bases short, with 16 bases between. CDR3 size: 15 residues. Germline CDR1 and CDR2: MDHEN and SYDVKM. CDR3 residues: CASSPWGGDNTEAFF. DNA of the CDR3: TGTGCCAGCAGCCCGTGGGGAGGGGACAACACTGAAGCTTTCTTT. Drawing the rest from reference TRBV28 and TRBJ1-1, the complete variable domain is DVKVTQSSRYLVKRTGEKVFLECVQDMDHENMFWYRQDPGLGLRLIYFSYDVKMKEKGDIPEGYSVSREKKERFSLILESASTNQTSMYLCASSPWGGDNTEAFFGQGTRLTVV.

In its sample, this clonotype was seen a few times. This chain joins TRBV11-2 and TRBJ2-3, with 10 positions matching TRBD2. CDR1 SGHAT and CDR2 FQNNGV come from the germline V gene. V gave up 3 bases and J gave up 0 bases; unmatched junction bases: 9. The CDR3 covers 18 residues. CDR3 nucleotides: TGTGCCAGCAGCTTCGGAGGACTAGCGGTGTCTAGCACAGATACGCAGTATTTT. Its translation: CASSFGGLAVSSTDTQYF.

The genes are TRBV6-1 and TRBJ2-5; no firm D call. CDR1 is MNHNS and CDR2 is SASEGT in the germline V gene. V lost 7 bases and J lost 6, with 15 bases in between. The CDR3 extends over 13 amino acids. CDR3 nucleotides: TGTGCCAGCAAGGAGTCGATCTATCAGACCCAGTACTTC. This encodes CASKESIYQTQYF.

This clonotype was observed at least ten times. This chain joins TRBV20-1 and TRBJ2-5; 13 bases match TRBD2. Germline CDR1 DFQATT, CDR2 SNEGSKA (reference sequence). With V trimmed by 4 bases and J by 5 bases, 1 base remained unmatched. The CDR3 consists of 13 residues. The CDR3 region has the DNA TGCAGTGCTACGGGACTAGCGGGGGAGACCCAGTACTTC. Encoded protein: CSATGLAGETQYF.

This clonotype has only a few counts. This chain joins TRBV10-3 and TRBJ2-3; 9 bases line up with TRBD1. The germline V gene has CDR1 ENHRY and CDR2 SYGVKD. The CDR3 extends over 15 amino acids. The V and J ends lost 4 bases and 4 bases, in that order; junction bases with no gene match: 6. CDR3 amino acids: CAISADRGGADTQYF. The CDR3 DNA reads TGTGCCATCAGTGCGGACAGGGGAGGCGCAGATACGCAGTATTTT.

The sample holds many counts of this clonotype. The rearrangement joins TRBV2 to TRBJ2-2; 7 bases line up with TRBD1. This CDR3 is 14 amino acids long. Per the germline V gene, CDR1 is SNHLY and CDR2 is FYNNEI. The J segment lost 4 bases and the V segment lost 11 bases, leaving 10 bases of the junction unmatched. CDR3 nucleotides: TGTGCCGGCCGGGACAGACGAGTCACCGGGGAGCTGTTTTTT. Protein: CAGRDRRVTGELFF.

This clonotype was seen at least ten times. The J gene is TRBJ2-6, the V gene TRBV11-2; D gene unclear. This CDR3 is 18 amino acids long. Germline loops: CDR1 SGHAT, CDR2 FQNNGV. V was shortened by 5 bases and J by 1 base, with 18 bases between the two germline ends. DNA for the CDR3: TGTGCCAGCAGCCCCTTCCTTGGCGCAGGATCTGGGGCCAACGTCCTGACTTTC. Amino acid sequence: CASSPFLGAGSGANVLTF.

A single count supports this clonotype. The chain joins TRBV10-3 to TRBJ2-5, with 12 positions matching TRBD1. Germline CDR1 and CDR2: ENHRY and SYGVKD. J gave up 7 bases and V 3 bases, and 6 bases lay outside the gene matches. This CDR3 is built from 15 residues. The CDR3 is CAISEGTGGAGTQYF. The CDR3 region has the DNA TGTGCCATCAGTGAAGGGACAGGGGGCGCGGGGACCCAGTACTTC.

This clonotype appeared once. The chain is built from TRBV14 and TRBJ2-7; the D call may be TRBD1 or TRBD2 (5 bases each). V was cut by 0 bases and J by 5 bases, with 23 bases left in between. The CDR3 covers 18 residues. Per the germline V gene, CDR1 is SGHDN and CDR2 is FVKESK. The CDR3 here is CASSQDILDTGLHNEQYF. CDR3 in DNA: TGTGCCAGCAGCCAAGATATATTAGATACAGGACTTCATAACGAGCAGTACTTC.

The chain carries TRBV28 and TRBJ1-5, with TRBD1 matching 9 bases. The V gene end was trimmed by 6 bases and the J gene end by 9 bases; junction bases not matched to a gene: 9. Germline loops: CDR1 MDHEN, CDR2 SYDVKM. The CDR3 totals 14 residues. The CDR3 is CASSRDRVKGPQHF. CDR3 bases: TGTGCCAGCAGCCGGGACAGGGTGAAGGGGCCCCAGCATTTT.

The chain is built from TRBV16 and TRBJ2-7, with TRBD2 matching 11 bases. The CDR3 is 15 amino acids. The junction had 7 bases not matched to a gene; V was cut back by 3 bases and J by 6 bases. Per the germline V gene, CDR1 is KGHSY and CDR2 is FQNENV. CDR3 sequence (DNA): TGTGCCAGCAGCCATTCTACTAGCGGGAGAGTCGAGCAGTACTTC. The encoded protein is CASSHSTSGRVEQYF. Drawing the rest from reference TRBV16 and TRBJ2-7, the complete variable domain is GEEVAQTPKHLVRGEGQKAKLYCAPIKGHSYVFWYQQVLKNEFKFLISFQNENVFDETGMPKERFSAKCLPNSPCSLEIQATKLEDSAVYFCASSHSTSGRVEQYFGPGTRLTVT.

A few counts support this clonotype. The CDR3 loop is CASLKGEGKNEKLFF. The CDR3 coding sequence is TGTGCCAGCCTAAAGGGCGAGGGAAAAAATGAAAAACTGTTTTTT. The V call is TRBV5-8, the J call TRBJ1-4; D gene ambiguous. Germline V lookup: CDR1 SGHTS, CDR2 YDEGEE. The V and J ends lost 7 bases and 5 bases respectively, with 18 bases between them. The CDR3 has 15 residues.

The rearrangement joins TRBV2 to TRBJ1-2; perhaps TRBD1 as D (6 bases). The ends were cut back, 5 bases at V and 8 bases at J, with 18 bases in the middle. Germline CDR1 reads SNHLY; CDR2 reads FYNNEI. The CDR3 is made up of 14 amino acids. CDR3 sequence: CASSTPTGRVGYTF. CDR3 nucleotide sequence: TGTGCCAGCAGTACGCCCACAGGGAGGGTCGGCTACACCTTC.

The gene calls are TRBV7-9 and TRBJ1-2; 8 nucleotides agree with TRBD1. Trimming at V came to 2 bases and at J to 9 bases, leaving 8 bases not matched to a gene. The germline V gene has CDR1 SEHNR and CDR2 FQNEAQ (reference sequence). The CDR3 is 14 amino acids. CDR3 protein: CASSLLGQVDSYTF. The CDR3 coding sequence is TGTGCCAGCAGCTTATTGGGACAGGTTGACAGCTACACCTTC.

This chain links TRBV3-1 with TRBJ2-1; D possibly corresponds to TRBD2 (6 bases). Trimming cost V 5 bases and J 3 bases, with 17 bases left between them. The V gene's germline CDR1 is LGHDT and CDR2 YNNKEL (reference sequence). CDR3 length equals 16 residues. The CDR3 loop reads CASSVTGTPGYNEQFF. In DNA form, the CDR3 reads TGTGCCAGCAGCGTGACCGGGACTCCCGGCTACAATGAGCAGTTCTTC.

The chain links TRBV5-1 to TRBJ2-4; 10 bases fit TRBD1. The CDR3 spans 16 residues. The V and J ends lost 4 bases and 3 bases, in that order; junction bases with no gene match: 7. CDR1 SGHRS and CDR2 YFSETQ come from the germline V gene. The CDR3: CASSATWTGGKNIQYF. Here the CDR3 DNA reads TGCGCCAGCAGCGCCACCTGGACAGGGGGCAAAAACATTCAGTACTTC. The entire variable domain, with the rest obtained from reference TRBV5-1 and TRBJ2-4, is as follows: KAGVTQTPRYLIKTRGQQVTLSCSPISGHRSVSWYQQTPGQGLQFLFEYFSETQRNKGNFPGRFSGRQFSNSRSEMNVSTLELGDSALYLCASSATWTGGKNIQYFGAGTRLSVL.

This clonotype was detected many times. The chain is built from TRBV28 and TRBJ2-7, with 8 bases fitting TRBD1. The germline gives CDR1 MDHEN, CDR2 SYDVKM. There are 14 residues in the CDR3. The J segment lost 3 bases and the V segment lost 6 bases, leaving 7 bases of the junction unmatched. CDR3 DNA sequence: TGTGCCAGCAGATTCGGGACAGGTAACTACGAGCAGTACTTC. Its translation: CASRFGTGNYEQYF.